This T cell receptor (beta chain) was retrieved from a study of blood T cell repertoires in COVID-19. Study at large: Italy, Spain and the United States were the sources of the convalescent and acute COVID-19 samples. In each case, the material was cDNA or gDNA derived from T cells, B-cell-depleted T cells, or PBMCs.

Original data processing: Estimation of nucleated cell counts was performed using reference gene primer amplification. TCRdb's table, derived via immunoSEQ multiplex PCR, lists solely in-frame clones and lacks some. That table supplies the V and J calls and clone size; D and trimming were determined from the DNA. The table shows roughly 180,000 clones, with roughly 81% occurring only once. The CDR3 loop spans 14 amino acids. V dropped 1 base and J dropped 9 bases, with 13 bases sitting between them. Germline assignment: CDR1 LGHNA and CDR2 YSLEER. V is TRBV4-3 and J is TRBJ2-1, with D perhaps TRBD1 (6 bases). Sequencing input: peripheral blood. This receptor was taken from a man aged 40-50 years who had recovered from COVID-19. The CDR3 DNA follows: TGCGCCAGCAGCCAAGGGCACAGGGAAGCTGAGCAGTTCTTC. Amino acids: CASSQGHREAEQFF.